These 25 T cell receptor beta chains came from one sample sequenced in a study of T cell responses to AZD1222 COVID-19 vaccine. Measured with immunoSEQ multiplex PCR; TCRdb has only the in-frame clones, and not every one. The sample carries 110,000 to 150,000 clones, about 92% recorded once. Source: peripheral blood, taken on day 0 of AZD1222 vaccination. The receptors come from an adult in good health.

This chain uses TRBV25-1 with TRBJ2-7; D assignment may be TRBD1 or TRBD2 (6 bases each). The CDR3 is 15 residues long. Per germline, CDR1 MGHDK and CDR2 SYGVNS. V lost 8 bases and J lost 0, with 17 bases in between. CDR3 sequence (DNA): TGTGCCAGCTCACGAGGGGGAGGTCCCTCCTACGAGCAGTACTTC. As protein: CASSRGGGPSYEQYF.

The rearrangement joins TRBV19 to TRBJ1-6; D not resolved. Trimming pared 3 bases from V and 0 bases from J, leaving 9 bases between. Germline V CDR1 and CDR2: LNHDA, SQIVND (reference sequence). The length of the CDR3 is 16 residues. The CDR3: CASSIKGSSYNSPLHF. CDR3 DNA sequence: TGTGCCAGTAGTATCAAGGGAAGCTCCTATAATTCACCCCTCCACTTT.

The chain uses TRBV12-5 and TRBJ2-5; D is unresolved. The CDR3 runs to 16 residues. Germline values: CDR1 LGHNT, CDR2 FRNRAP. Trimming stripped 4 bases from V and 3 bases from J, with 18 bases between. CDR3 protein: CASGSRGPGIKETQYF. For the CDR3, the DNA is TGTGCTAGTGGTTCGCGAGGACCAGGAATAAAAGAGACCCAGTACTTC.

V is TRBV7-8 and J is TRBJ1-1; D is unresolved. The CDR3 has 15 residues. Germline V gene data show CDR1 as SGHVS and CDR2 as FQNEAQ. V gave up 4 bases and J gave up 2 bases, with 14 bases separating them. Here the CDR3 reads CASSSWGGRNTEAFF. CDR3 DNA sequence: TGTGCCAGCAGCTCGTGGGGAGGGCGAAACACTGAAGCTTTCTTT.

The chain joins TRBV7-9 to TRBJ1-2; unclear D gene. Per the germline V gene, CDR1 is SEHNR and CDR2 is FQNEAQ (reference sequence). Trimming took off 4 bases at V and 4 bases at J, with 10 bases between the two ends. CDR3 size: 13 residues. CDR3 DNA: TGTGCCAGCAGCTCTACCGGGTCCTATGGCTACACCTTC. Its protein is CASSSTGSYGYTF.

J is TRBJ2-1 and V is TRBV30; 13 nucleotides line up with TRBD2. The CDR3 has 18 amino acids. V gave up 4 bases and J gave up 8 bases; unmatched junction bases: 17. The germline CDR1 and CDR2 sequences are GTSNPN and SVGIG (reference sequence). CDR3 protein: CAWTLTSGRVISRDEQFF. The CDR3 DNA sequence: TGTGCCTGGACCCTTACTAGCGGGAGGGTAATATCTCGCGATGAGCAGTTCTTC.

The rearrangement uses TRBV30 and TRBJ1-2; D call uncertain. This CDR3 contains 13 residues. The germline gives CDR1 GTSNPN, CDR2 SVGIG (reference sequence). The ends were cut back, 2 bases at V and 6 bases at J, with 13 bases in the middle. CDR3 in amino acids: CAWSRTWEDGYTF. The CDR3 DNA sequence: TGTGCCTGGAGTCGTACGTGGGAAGATGGCTACACCTTC.

The rearrangement uses TRBV11-3 and TRBJ2-7; 8 positions agree with TRBD2. This CDR3 has 13 amino acids. Germline V gene lookup returns CDR1 SGHNT and CDR2 YENEEA. Trimming removed 6 bases from V and 5 bases from J; junction bases left unmatched: 6. The CDR3 sequence: CASSPGTSDEQYF. CDR3 nucleotide sequence: TGTGCCAGCAGTCCTGGGACTAGTGACGAGCAGTACTTC. Combining the CDR3 with reference TRBV11-3 and TRBJ2-7 gives the whole variable domain EAGVVQSPRYKIIEKKQPVAFWCNPISGHNTLYWYLQNLGQGPELLIRYENEEAVDDSQLPKDRFSAERLKGVDSTLKIQPAELGDSAVYLCASSPGTSDEQYFGPGTRLTVT.

The V and J genes are TRBV7-9 and TRBJ2-7, with TRBD2 matching over 12 bases. There are 16 residues in the CDR3. The germline CDR1 and CDR2 sequences are SEHNR and FQNEAQ (reference sequence). Trimming took 0 bases from V and 1 from J; bases not matched to a gene: 1. In DNA form, the CDR3 reads TGTGCCAGCAGCTTAGCAACTAGCGGGGGGTCCTACGAGCAGTACTTC. As protein: CASSLATSGGSYEQYF.

This chain links TRBV5-6 with TRBJ2-1; TRBD2 might be the D (5 bases). The length of the CDR3 is 15 residues. The ends were cut back, 2 bases at V and 0 bases at J, with 9 bases in the middle. The germline gives CDR1 SGHDT, CDR2 YYEEEE. CDR3 region: CASSFLSGSYNEQFF. The CDR3 DNA reads as TGTGCCAGCAGCTTCTTAAGCGGCTCCTACAATGAGCAGTTCTTC.

V usage is TRBV4-1 and J usage is TRBJ1-2; 12 nucleotides match TRBD1. V dropped 5 bases and J dropped 6; count of bases not matched to a gene: 7. CDR3 size: 15 residues. Germline lookup yields CDR1 MGHRA and CDR2 YSYEKL. Here the CDR3 reads CASSSGRDRGHGYTF. CDR3 DNA: TGCGCCAGCAGCTCCGGGAGGGACAGGGGGCATGGCTACACCTTC.

This rearrangement joins TRBV11-1 to TRBJ2-7; 9 nucleotides match TRBD1. CDR1 is SGHAT, CDR2 FQDESV, per germline (reference sequence). V trimming: 5 bases; J trimming: 4 bases; junction bases outside the gene matches: 12. There are 16 residues in the CDR3. The CDR3 nucleotides read TGTGCCAGCAGCCCGCGCCGGGACAGGGTGGGATACGAGCAGTACTTC. Translation: CASSPRRDRVGYEQYF. The entire variable domain, with the rest obtained from reference TRBV11-1 and TRBJ2-7, is as follows: EAEVAQSPRYKITEKSQAVAFWCDPISGHATLYWYRQILGQGPELLVQFQDESVVDDSQLPKDRFSAERLKGVDSTLKIQPAELGDSAMYLCASSPRRDRVGYEQYFGPGTRLTVT.

The chain has TRBV19 and TRBJ2-2; tentatively, D is TRBD2 (5 bases). V lost 3 bases, J lost 7 bases, and 15 bases lay in between. CDR3 size: 15 residues. Per the germline V gene, CDR1 is LNHDA and CDR2 is SQIVND (reference sequence). Here the CDR3 DNA reads TGTGCCAGTAGTATCCAGAGGGAGAGGATCGGGGAGCTGTTTTTT. This gives the protein CASSIQRERIGELFF. Using reference TRBV19 and TRBJ2-2 for the parts outside the CDR3, the full variable domain is DGGITQSPKYLFRKEGQNVTLSCEQNLNHDAMYWYRQDPGQGLRLIYYSQIVNDFQKGDIAEGYSVSREKKESFPLTVTSAQKNPTAFYLCASSIQRERIGELFFGEGSRLTVL.

V and J are TRBV30 and TRBJ1-5, with TRBD1 identical over 7 bases. V shed 4 bases and J 7 bases; nucleotides not matched to a gene: 10. This CDR3 comprises 14 residues. Per the germline V gene, CDR1 is GTSNPN and CDR2 is SVGIG (reference sequence). The CDR3 loop is CAWNRGGGIQPQHF. The CDR3 DNA sequence: TGTGCCTGGAATCGAGGGGGCGGGATCCAGCCCCAGCATTTT.

Only one count was recorded for this clone. The chain uses TRBV30 and TRBJ2-7; 8 bases match TRBD1. This CDR3 is built from 14 residues. J gave up 1 base and V 1 base, and 3 bases lay outside the gene matches. The germline gives CDR1 GTSNPN, CDR2 SVGIG (reference sequence). DNA for the CDR3: TGTGCCTGGAGTGCCGACAGGGGATCCTACGAGCAGTACTTC. Protein product: CAWSADRGSYEQYF.

The chain combines TRBV19 with TRBJ2-7, with TRBD1 matching 9 bases. The CDR3 extends over 13 amino acids. From germline, CDR1 is LNHDA and CDR2 SQIVND (reference sequence). Trimming removed 4 bases from V and 5 bases from J; junction bases left unmatched: 3. In nucleotides, the CDR3 is TGTGCCAGTAGTAGACAGGGGGTCCACGAGCAGTACTTC. Its protein is CASSRQGVHEQYF. The full variable domain, rest sourced from reference TRBV19 and TRBJ2-7, is DGGITQSPKYLFRKEGQNVTLSCEQNLNHDAMYWYRQDPGQGLRLIYYSQIVNDFQKGDIAEGYSVSREKKESFPLTVTSAQKNPTAFYLCASSRQGVHEQYFGPGTRLTVT.

This chain connects TRBV27 to TRBJ1-1; D unclear. Trimming left V 5 bases short and J 7 bases short, with 11 bases between. The CDR3 consists of 12 residues. Germline CDR1 MNHEY, CDR2 SMNVEV (reference sequence). The CDR3 DNA follows: TGTGCCAGCAGTCAGTTAGGTTTTGAAGCTTTCTTT. Translated: CASSQLGFEAFF.

This clone was recorded only once. This sequence joins TRBV5-1 and TRBJ1-4; no clear D. This CDR3 is built from 11 residues. Germline V CDR1 and CDR2: SGHRS, YFSETQ. Trimming removed 0 bases at V and 6 bases at J, with 0 bases between. CDR3 DNA: TGCGCCAGCAGCTTGGATGAAAAACTGTTTTTT. Its protein product is CASSLDEKLFF.

The chain joins TRBV6-5 to TRBJ2-7; maybe TRBD2 (6 bases). V lost 7 bases, J lost 4 bases, and 14 bases lay in between. Germline CDR1 and CDR2: MNHEY and SVGAGI. The length of the CDR3 is 13 residues. The CDR3 region has the DNA TGTGCCAGCAACGGGGGTACCCCTTACGAGCAGTACTTC. It is translated as CASNGGTPYEQYF.

This clone was picked up a small number of times. The gene calls are TRBV6-5 and TRBJ1-1, with 8 bases identical to TRBD1. In germline, CDR1 is MNHEY, CDR2 SVGAGI. The CDR3 is 15 amino acids. The junction had 2 bases not matched to a gene; V was cut back by 2 bases and J by 0 bases. This chain's CDR3 is CASSYGTGVNTEAFF. The CDR3 DNA sequence: TGTGCCAGCAGTTACGGGACAGGAGTGAACACTGAAGCTTTCTTT.

This clone showed up just once. V gene TRBV30 combines with J gene TRBJ1-1; no definite D call. V lost 3 bases to trimming and J lost 0 bases, with 8 bases between them. The V gene's germline CDR1 is GTSNPN and CDR2 SVGIG (reference sequence). The CDR3 has 13 amino acids. The CDR3 loop reads CAWSRNMNTEAFF. The DNA of the CDR3 is TGTGCCTGGAGCCGAAACATGAACACTGAAGCTTTCTTT. The whole variable domain, remainder taken from reference TRBV30 and TRBJ1-1, is SQTIHQWPATLVQPVGSPLSLECTVEGTSNPNLYWYRQAAGRGLQLLFYSVGIGQISSEVPQNLSASRPQDRQFILSSKKLLLSDSGFYLCAWSRNMNTEAFFGQGTRLTVV.

J is TRBJ2-7 and V is TRBV15, with TRBD1 matching over 8 bases. This CDR3 comprises 14 residues. Germline CDR1 and CDR2: LNHNV and YYDKDF (reference sequence). The trim removed 2 bases at V and 0 bases at J, leaving 0 bases unmatched. CDR3 region: CATSRQGASYEQYF. The CDR3 DNA sequence: TGTGCCACCAGCAGACAGGGGGCCTCCTACGAGCAGTACTTC.

This rearrangement joins TRBV5-4 to TRBJ2-1, with a weak D call TRBD1 (5 bases). The CDR3 spans 13 residues. The ends were cut back, 6 bases at V and 1 base at J, with 8 bases in the middle. CDR1 and CDR2 (germline): SGHNT, YYREEE (reference sequence). CDR3: CASKRGSYNEQFF. For the CDR3, the DNA is TGTGCCAGCAAAAGGGGTTCCTACAATGAGCAGTTCTTC.

This clone showed up just once. The CDR3 DNA reads TGTGCCAGCATTGCGGCAGGGATTGGGCTCAATGAGCAGTTCTTC. It encodes CASIAAGIGLNEQFF. The J gene is TRBJ2-1, the V gene TRBV2, with D possibly being TRBD1 (5 bases). The CDR3 loop spans 15 amino acids. Germline V gene data show CDR1 as SNHLY and CDR2 as FYNNEI. The germline V and J ends were trimmed by 7 bases and 6 bases, with 19 bases remaining between them.

The genes are TRBV5-4 and TRBJ1-1; D is perhaps TRBD1 (5 bases). In germline, CDR1 is SGHNT, CDR2 YYREEE (reference sequence). V was cut by 0 bases and J by 1 base, with 13 bases left in between. The CDR3 has 16 residues. CDR3 coding DNA: TGTGCCAGCAGCTTGGAAGGGCGGGGGAGGAACACTGAAGCTTTCTTT. This sequence encodes CASSLEGRGRNTEAFF.